This TCR beta chain originates from a study of post-analysis software for immune sequencing data. Whole-study findings and limits: Compared against controls, patients with multiple sclerosis displayed significantly lower normalized Chao1 diversity. Patients had higher frequencies than controls of a handful of TRBV segments, including TRBV5-6, TRBV5-1 and TRBV20-1.

Tagging with unique molecular identifiers was a feature of the TCR beta cDNA libraries. Input of about 0.85 to 10 million T cells yielded a few hundred thousand cDNA molecules. TCRdb redid the calling of the PCR reads with MiXCR, one entry per CDR3 protein. This sample carries approximately 400,000 distinct CDR3 sequences, roughly 30% of them seen once, and the ten largest clones take over 10%. CDR1 is SGHRS, CDR2 YFSETQ, per germline. There are 13 residues in the CDR3. V was cut by 4 bases and J by 4 bases, with 10 bases left in between. This clonotype was counted a few times. The antigen is unknown. The TCR sequence derives from a girl aged 10 to 17 with multiple sclerosis. The genes are TRBV5-1 and TRBJ2-3; D is possibly TRBD2 (6 bases). Sequenced: blood. CDR3 sequence (DNA): TGCGCCAGCAGCACTAGCAGCGCAGATACGCAGTATTTT. Translation gives CASSTSSADTQYF.